Listed below are T cell receptor beta chains from one sample, sequenced in a study of blood T cell repertoires in COVID-19. Method: immunoSEQ multiplex PCR; TCRdb's copy keeps in-frame clones and lacks some. The sample contains 200,000 to 250,000 clones, around 82% of which appear only once. Material: PBMCs or T cells enriched from blood (not recorded which). The source is a woman between 45 and 60 years old who had been exposed to COVID-19. CDR3s include the opening cysteine and the closing phenylalanine or tryptophan. The D gene is left open where the match is weak. The size entry is marked missing in some rows and otherwise reads once, few, many or a size class.

>NA|TRBD1|TRBV27|TRBJ1-6
TGTGCCAGCAGTGCCTACAGGGGAGCACCCCTCCACTTT
CASSAYRGAPLHF
>NA|NA|TRBV19|TRBJ1-4
TGTGCCAGTAGCTCTTTCATTGGCGAAAAACTGTTTTTT
CASSSFIGEKLFF
>once|NA|TRBV25-1|TRBJ2-1
TGTGCCAGCAGCAAGCGGGTTTCCTACAATGAGCAGTTCTTC
CASSKRVSYNEQFF
>NA|NA|TRBV5-1|TRBJ2-5
TGCGCCAGCAGCCCAGGACAGCTGGAGACCCAGTACTTC
CASSPGQLETQYF
>NA|NA|TRBV29-1|TRBJ1-2
TGCAGCGTTGAAGTAAGGGGGAGTGACTATGGCTACACCTTC
CSVEVRGSDYGYTF
>NA|NA|TRBV6-2/TRBV6-3|TRBJ1-2
TGTGCCAGCAGTTACAACAGCAGATATGGCTACACCTTC
CASSYNSRYGYTF
>NA|TRBD1|TRBV9|TRBJ1-1
TGTGCCAGCAGCGGGTGGACAGGGGAAGCTTTCTTT
CASSGWTGEAFF
>NA|TRBD1|TRBV9|TRBJ1-1
TGTGCCAGCAGCCCAACCGGGACAGGGGGTTGGGGTGAAGCTTTCTTT
CASSPTGTGGWGEAFF
>NA|NA|TRBV7-6|TRBJ2-2
TGTGCCAGCACCATGCGGGGTCGAGGGAGTACCGGGGAGCTGTTTTTT
CASTMRGRGSTGELFF
>NA|NA|TRBV5-1|TRBJ2-7
TGCGCCAGCAGCTTGGGGGGAGGAACCTACGAGCAGTACTTC
CASSLGGGTYEQYF
>NA|TRBD2|TRBV7-2|TRBJ2-7
TGTGCCAGCAGCCTTAGCGGGGGGGCGGACGAGCAGTACTTC
CASSLSGGADEQYF
>NA|TRBD2|TRBV9|TRBJ2-3
TGTGCCAGCAGCCTGGGACTAGCGCCAGATACGCAGTATTTT
CASSLGLAPDTQYF
>NA|TRBD1|TRBV19|TRBJ1-5
TGTGCCAGTAGTATAGAGGACAGGGATCAGCCCCAGCATTTT
CASSIEDRDQPQHF
>NA|NA|TRBV6-6|TRBJ1-6
TGTGCCAGCAGTTACCCGGAGGCCGGACCACCCCTCCACTTT
CASSYPEAGPPLHF
>few|NA|TRBV7-2|TRBJ1-2
TGTGCCAGCAGCCGCGGGGGGACGAACTATGGCTACACCTTC
CASSRGGTNYGYTF
>NA|NA|TRBV11-2|TRBJ2-3
TGTGCCAGCAGCCGAGGGGGTGAAGGTACGCAGTATTTT
CASSRGGEGTQYF
>NA|NA|TRBV27|TRBJ1-3
TGTGCCAGTCGCCCCCTCAGGGATCCTGGAAACACCATATATTTT
CASRPLRDPGNTIYF
>few|TRBD2|TRBV7-3|TRBJ2-1
TGTGCCAGCAGCTTATACTCCCCGGAGGTGGCGGGGGGGAATTTGGGGCAGTTCTTC
CASSLYSPEVAGGNLGQFF
>NA|TRBD1|TRBV7-9|TRBJ2-7
TGTGCCAGCAGCGCGGGACAGGGCCTCTACGAGCAGTACTTC
CASSAGQGLYEQYF
>NA|NA|TRBV5-5|TRBJ1-2
TGTGCCAGCAGTTCGGACTCACTCTATGGCTACACCTTC
CASSSDSLYGYTF
>NA|TRBD1|TRBV9|TRBJ1-1
TGTGCCAGCAGCTCCCGGGACAGTATTATGAACACTGAAGCTTTCTTT
CASSSRDSIMNTEAFF
>NA|TRBD2|TRBV3-1/TRBV3-2|TRBJ2-2
TGTGCCAGCAGCCAAGATGGGACTAGCGGACCAACCGGGGAGCTGTTTTTT
CASSQDGTSGPTGELFF
>NA|NA|TRBV7-8|TRBJ1-5
TGTGCCAGCAGCTTAGCGACATTCAATCAGCCCCAGCATTTT
CASSLATFNQPQHF
>once|NA|TRBV21-1|TRBJ2-5
TGTGCCAGCGGCCACAGGGAGTTAGAGACCCAGTACTTC
CASGHRELETQYF
>NA|TRBD1|TRBV28|TRBJ1-2
TGTGCCAGCAGTTCAGCCGGGACAGGGGGCGAGCATGGCTACACCTTC
CASSSAGTGGEHGYTF
>NA|NA|TRBV19|TRBJ1-1
TGTGCCAGTAGTGAGTGGACTGAAGCTTTCTTT
CASSEWTEAFF
>medium-sized|NA|TRBV7-9|TRBJ1-1
TGTGCCAGCGGGGGCTCCACTGAAGCTTTCTTT
CASGGSTEAFF
>NA|NA|TRBV11-2|TRBJ1-5
TGTGCCAGCAGCTTAGGGTCCATCGGGGGGGGCCGACCTCAGCCCCAGCATTTT
CASSLGSIGGGRPQPQHF
>NA|NA|TRBV21-1|TRBJ1-5
TGTGCCAGCAGCAAAGGCCCGAGGGAGTTCGACAATCAGCCCCAGCATTTT
CASSKGPREFDNQPQHF
>NA|NA|TRBV5-4|TRBJ2-4
TGTGCCAGCAGCTTAGAGGGTTTCGCATCAAACATTCAGTACTTC
CASSLEGFASNIQYF
>NA|TRBD1|TRBV13|TRBJ1-4
TGTGCCAGCAGCACCAGGACAGGATGGGGTGAAAAACTGTTTTTT
CASSTRTGWGEKLFF
>NA|TRBD1|TRBV19|TRBJ2-2
TGTGCCAGTAGTCCCGACAGGGTGGGAACCGGGGAGCTGTTTTTT
CASSPDRVGTGELFF
>many|NA|TRBV11-2|TRBJ2-7
TGTGCCAGCAGCCCTCAGTCGGTCAGCGCCAACGAGCAGTACTTC
CASSPQSVSANEQYF
>NA|NA|TRBV9|TRBJ1-5
TGTGCCAGCAGCCCCCATGGGGCGGAGACAGGCAATCAGCCCCAGCATTTT
CASSPHGAETGNQPQHF
>NA|TRBD2|TRBV18|TRBJ2-5
TGTGCCAGCTCACGAGGGACTACCTGGCAAGAGACCCAGTACTTC
CASSRGTTWQETQYF
>NA|TRBD1|TRBV6-6|TRBJ1-1
TGTGCCAGCAGGAGACAGGGCAGTGTCTCGGCTTTCTTT
CASRRQGSVSAFF
>NA|NA|TRBV13|TRBJ1-6
TGTGCCAGCAGCTTAGGACAGGCTGGCTCCTATAATTCACCCCTCCACTTT
CASSLGQAGSYNSPLHF
>NA|TRBD2|TRBV19|TRBJ2-4
TGTGCCTCCAGGGAGGGGCCCAAAAACATTCAGTACTTC
CASREGPKNIQYF
>few|NA|TRBV4-1|TRBJ1-3
TGCGCCAGCAGCCTCGGACATACCTTCTCTGGAAACACCATATATTTT
CASSLGHTFSGNTIYF
>NA|TRBD2|TRBV14|TRBJ2-2
TGTGCCAGCAGCCGCAATGCGGGAGCGTTGGGGGAGCTGTTTTTT
CASSRNAGALGELFF
>few|TRBD1|TRBV2|TRBJ2-7
TGTGCCAGCAGTCAGTGGCCTCTAACAGGGGCCTTACTGTTC
CASSQWPLTGALLF
>NA|NA|TRBV12-3/TRBV12-4|TRBJ1-1
TGTGCCAGCAGCTGGGGGGGGAACACTGAAGCTTTCTTT
CASSWGGNTEAFF
>NA|TRBD2|TRBV7-2|TRBJ2-3
TGTGCCAGCAGCTTAATAGCGGGGAACACAGATACGCAGTATTTT
CASSLIAGNTDTQYF
>NA|NA|TRBV5-1|TRBJ2-7
TGCGCCAGCAGCCCCGGTCAGGGATGGTACGAGCAGTACTTC
CASSPGQGWYEQYF
>NA|NA|TRBV24-1|TRBJ2-6
TGTGCCACCAGTGATCCCTCTCTGTCCTCTGGGGCCAACGTCCTGACTTTC
CATSDPSLSSGANVLTF
>once|NA|TRBV5-1|TRBJ1-2
TGCGCCAGCAGCTTGGCCGGGGGAGGAGGCTACACCTTC
CASSLAGGGGYTF
>NA|NA|TRBV5-1|TRBJ2-5
TGCGCCAGCAGCTTGGTCGGGAAGGAAGAGGAGACCCAGTACTTC
CASSLVGKEEETQYF
>once|NA|TRBV18|TRBJ1-3
TGTGCCAGCTCATCATCTACCTCTGGAAACACCATATATTTT
CASSSSTSGNTIYF
>NA|NA|TRBV19|TRBJ1-5
TGTGCCAGTAGTATAGGCCGAAGGACATCTCGACAGCCCCAGCATTTT
CASSIGRRTSRQPQHF
>NA|NA|TRBV7-3|TRBJ1-6
TGTGCCAGCAGCGCGTCCGGGGTCGATAATTCACCCCTCCACTTT
CASSASGVDNSPLHF
>NA|NA|TRBV9|TRBJ2-1
TGTGCCAGCTCCGTGAGTTCGGGCAATGAGCAGTTCTTC
CASSVSSGNEQFF
>NA|NA|TRBV27|TRBJ1-6
TGTGCCAGCACCGATCTTGGCGGTTCACCCCTCCACTTT
CASTDLGGSPLHF
>NA|NA|TRBV6-1|TRBJ1-4
TGTGCCAGCAGTGAATGGGGGCCGGATGAAAAACTGTTTTTT
CASSEWGPDEKLFF
>NA|NA|TRBV5-4|TRBJ1-1
TGTGCCAGCAGTTTCCCGGGAATTGAAGCTTTCTTT
CASSFPGIEAFF
>NA|TRBD1|TRBV5-6|TRBJ1-2
TGTGCCAGCAGCTCGATTTATGGGGGACAGTTCTATGGCTACACCTTC
CASSSIYGGQFYGYTF
>NA|TRBD1|TRBV18|TRBJ1-1
TGTGCCAGCTCATCCGGACAGGGAGGAAGGTACACTGAAGCTTTCTTT
CASSSGQGGRYTEAFF
>NA|TRBD1|TRBV6-5|TRBJ1-1
TGTGCCAGCAGGGACAGGGGGGGAGGGGGTGAAGCTTTCTTT
CASRDRGGGGEAFF